Given below is one TCR beta chain in context. The antigen this receptor binds is unknown. The input lacks base qualities; no much larger clone sits a single base away. The data originate from a study of cytomegalovirus exposure and HLA in healthy donors (dated by TCRdb to about 2017). About the study as a whole: According to an earlier analysis of around 600 of the donors, some 180 million T cells yielded 90 million to 130 million unique TCR beta sequences and 250 to 350 Gb of sequence data. A later analysis re-examined previously published TCR beta repertoires from more than 600 donors and added high-resolution HLA genotyping to investigate patterns of TCR occurrence. To predict cytomegalovirus infection status, the study brought together high-throughput TCR immunosequencing, statistical association of individual TCRs with disease status, and machine learning. The study used immunosequencing to profile the T cell repertoires of around 600 subjects and linked those repertoires to cytomegalovirus serostatus. The number of typed donors differed by locus: about 620-640 for A, B, C, DRB1 and DQB1; 500 to 550 for DQA1; fewer than 610 for DPA1; and 400 to 480 for DPB1. Among about 400 genotyped donors of the cohort, an average of about 220,000 unique TCR beta nucleotide sequences was sequenced per donor, of which approximately 18% were non-productive. In an earlier analysis of 550 to 700 of the donors, high-throughput TCR beta sequencing was used to judge whether each TCR beta V gene segment behaved as functional or pseudogenic. Donor age, sex, ethnicity and CMV serostatus were compiled alongside the repertoire data. All discovery cohort repertoires had been generated using a single sequencing platform. In addition to the first cohort of hundreds of subjects, a separate validation cohort of 120 different subjects was used. The study aimed to test whether signatures of past pathogen exposure could be identified by cataloging public T cell receptors. The later analysis used no new phenotypic data to find candidate immune exposures, relying instead on TCR beta sequences and their occurrence across donors. The genetic ancestry cluster associated with self-reported Caucasian donors included roughly 84% of the roughly 400 genotyped donors. Because of strong linkage in the cohort, four or five DR-DQ haplotypes were treated as single units for association and clustering. Genome-wide SNP genotypes for about 65% of the 666 donors were used in a later genetic analysis, which treated that subset as a discovery cohort. Around 320 gigabases of sequencing data and approximately 84 million unique TCR sequences were included in an early release covering roughly 700 HLA-typed donors. Class I and class II HLA loci were covered by the typing at four-digit resolution.

Beyond this particular receptor, the publication reports: For the cohort, immune exposure information was limited to CMV serostatus. Correlated functional status among segregating V segments might be attributable to linkage disequilibrium, but an unknown experimental factor could not be ruled out. A further reported finding was that TCR beta sequences accurately predicted the HLA-A and HLA-B alleles for most subjects in the first cohort. Several of the top co-occurrence clusters appeared to be linked to parvovirus B19, influenza, CMV and Epstein-Barr virus, according to a later analysis. In a later analysis, TCR association rates were found to vary across HLA loci, with the most associated TCRs seen for DRB1 alleles and the fewest for HLA-C alleles. An association between a missense DCLRE1C variant and V-gene and J-gene trimming of TCR beta chains was found in a later genetic analysis and replicated in an independent cohort. In a later analysis, some 17,000 TCR beta sequences were associated with specific HLA alleles at a false discovery rate of 0.05. A later analysis found that HLA-associated TCR beta chains were more clonally expanded and had lower generation probabilities than equally common non-associated chains. In vitro tests confirmed that three of the cytomegalovirus-associated TCR beta chains recognize cytomegalovirus antigens. Sequencing depth was assumed to be roughly uniform across donors in the presence/absence analyses, though that assumption may not hold. Most TCR sequences were seen in very few donors, while some public TCRs were found in many individuals. In this cohort, only TCR beta chains were sequenced, and detectable features were limited by the absence of alpha or paired-chain data. The classifier was reported to diagnose cytomegalovirus status with high specificity and sensitivity in both the original and validation cohorts. Broadly in line with IMGT annotations, most TCR beta V segments showed up in productive rearrangements about 90% or about 30% of the time in an earlier analysis of around 550 of the donors. It was suggested by the authors that the approach could potentially be generalized to other disease states and immunological phenotypes. According to a later genetic analysis, donors in an Asian-associated ancestry cluster had fewer N-insertions in productive TCRs than the roughly 670-donor mean. A total of 164 TCR beta chains were listed by the study as associated with cytomegalovirus. The sequencing pipeline was judged likely to have produced a cluster of highly shared sequence variants as a technical artifact. Because the 87-base-pair reads could not distinguish some IMGT-functional V segments, including TRBV6-2 and TRBV6-3, those segments were excluded. When HLA alleles, especially DR and DQ, strongly co-occurred, attributing TCR associations to individual alleles was difficult. About 17 rarely observed V segments, including chromosome 9 orphons, were excluded from the earlier analysis of approximately 600 of the donors because counts were too low. Most CMV-associated TCR beta chains appeared to be HLA-restricted in a later analysis, and the HLA associations seemed to be driven largely by CMV exposure. HLA typing was unavailable for some donors at each locus, so association tests used only the typed subset.

In total, approximately 700 healthy bone marrow donors made up the cohort. All cohort members were sampled while nominally healthy, although unrecorded immune exposures were likely present. The donor tested CMV seronegative and was one of the 352 seronegative cohort members. Every donor gave a peripheral blood sample, and the peripheral blood mononuclear cells from that sample were used for TCR beta sequencing. Genomic DNA extraction from the blood cell samples was performed with the Qiagen DNeasy Blood Extraction Kit. In the germline V gene, CDR1 corresponds to MGHDK and CDR2 to SYGVNS. The CDR3 starts with the cysteine, ends with the phenylalanine, and has 16 residues. This entry keeps only the CDR3 DNA: 48 bases, framed from base 1. V and J are truncated by 6 bases and 2 bases respectively, leaving an intervening sequence of 18 bases. The library was prepared using the immunoSEQ multiplex PCR assay. The multiplex PCR relied on a mix of 60 forward primers for TCR Vbeta segments and 13 reverse primers for TCR Jbeta segments. Amplification of the CDR3 region of rearranged TCR beta genes was performed with a multiplex PCR assay on genomic DNA. On the Illumina HiSeq System, the amplified TCR beta libraries were sequenced as 87-base-pair reads. The source study handled its data this way. Across the 666 repertoires, a later analysis counted roughly 77 million unique TCR beta chains, 9.5 million to 12 million of which were shared by at least two donors. To remove PCR and sequencing errors, raw reads were error-corrected and collapsed into unique sequences using a nearest-neighbor algorithm that merged closely related sequences. V, D and J gene segments were assigned by aligning CDR3 sequences to IMGT reference sequences. For a sequence to be retained, a match of at least six nucleotides was required to both a V gene segment and a J gene segment. Rearrangements were called productive when the CDR3 lacked stop codons and stayed in frame with V and J; all others were non-productive. CDR3 was defined according to IMGT convention as the region running from the second conserved V-encoded cysteine to the conserved J-encoded phenylalanine. Sequences without an unambiguous match to a single V gene segment were excluded from the earlier analysis of about 600 of the donors. In an earlier analysis of some 590 of the donors, a V segment was called functional when productive rearrangements were above 56.7%, and segregating when the standard deviation between donors exceeded 5%. A statistical classification framework was built to diagnose cytomegalovirus status from the catalog of TCR beta chain sequences. A later analysis assigned V and J genes by comparing TCR nucleotide sequences with IMGT/GENE-DB human TR gene sequences. The TCRdist pipeline was used in a later analysis to assign CDR3 sequences and most-parsimonious VDJ recombination scenarios. In a later analysis, each TCR beta chain was defined by its CDR3 amino acid sequence together with its V-gene family, and reads lacking a unique V-gene family were excluded. As a way to deal with suspected cross-contamination and a sequencing artifact, a later analysis dropped hundreds of nucleotide sequences that were highly shared and had low generation probability. A later analysis calculated a clonal expansion index for each public chain from normalized within-repertoire ranks of inferred template counts. A later analysis computed generation probabilities with a VDJ recombination model fitted to out-of-frame rearrangements, and checked the results against IGoR. In a later analysis, hypergeometric tests were used to score TCR-TCR, TCR-HLA and TCR-CMV co-occurrence, with a repertoire-size bias correction applied to TCR pairs. A later analysis estimated false discovery rates by permuting HLA or CMV assignments 20 times. A later analysis grouped co-occurring TCRs with DBSCAN, adding TCRdist sequence similarity when clustering within HLA-allele-positive subsets. For co-occurrence clustering, repertoires with fewer than 30,000 or more than 120,000 public chains were excluded, along with 5 or 6 repertoires with anomalous nucleotide sharing. TCRdb carries this immuneACCESS record with in-frame sequences only. Its versions omit some clonotypes, under half of them owing to an unresolved V gene in the studies checked, with the rest unexplained. Clone size and the V and J calls come from that table; the DNA yielded D and trimming. Within this sample are over 150,000 clones, with 75% to 90% of them counted one time only. The top ten clonotypes cover under 6% of the sample.

The clonotype originates from a man younger than 45 in good health and CMV-seronegative. Sequencing was performed on PBMCs. The chain is assembled from TRBV25-1 and TRBJ2-3; D gene: possibly TRBD1, on 6 matching bases. The CDR3 region reads CASSPGEWQDTDTQYF. The nucleotide sequence reads TGTGCCAGCAGCCCAGGGGAGTGGCAGGACACAGATACGCAGTATTTT.